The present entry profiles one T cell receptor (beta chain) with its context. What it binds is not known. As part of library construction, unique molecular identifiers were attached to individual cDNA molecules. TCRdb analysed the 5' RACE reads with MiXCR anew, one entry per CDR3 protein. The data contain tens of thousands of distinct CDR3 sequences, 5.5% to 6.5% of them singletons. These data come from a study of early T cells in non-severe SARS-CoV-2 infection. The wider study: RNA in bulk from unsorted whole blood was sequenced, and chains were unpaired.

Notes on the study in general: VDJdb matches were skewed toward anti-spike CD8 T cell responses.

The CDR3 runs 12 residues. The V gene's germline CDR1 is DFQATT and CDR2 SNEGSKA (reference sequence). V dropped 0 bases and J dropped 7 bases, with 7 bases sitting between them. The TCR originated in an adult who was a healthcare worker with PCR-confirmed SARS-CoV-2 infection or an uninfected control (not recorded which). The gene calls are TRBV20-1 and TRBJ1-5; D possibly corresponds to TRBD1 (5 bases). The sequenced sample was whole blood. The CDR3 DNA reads TGCAGTGCTAGAGAAGGGGTCCAGCCCCAGCATTTT. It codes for CSAREGVQPQHF.